This TCR beta chain was captured in a study of CD8 T cells in ankylosing spondylitis. Note on this clonotype: The antigen is not known.

Making use of molecular barcodes, quantitative 5'-RACE generated TCR beta libraries. Each CDR3 protein gets one entry after TCRdb re-called the 5' RACE reads with MiXCR. The repertoire consists of approximately 150,000 distinct CDR3 sequences, with roughly 30% occurring once and the leading ten covering 6%. This CDR3 is built from 15 residues. The V and J ends lost 4 bases and 1 base respectively, with 14 bases between them. The germline V gene encodes CDR1 SGHNT and CDR2 YYREEE (reference sequence). The study, taken as a whole, reports: Some motif variants were previously reported in reactive arthritis synovial fluid and blood.

This sequence originates from a male donor with ankylosing spondylitis. The V and J genes are TRBV5-4 and TRBJ1-1; TRBD1 is a possible D gene (6 bases). The source material was synovial fluid, either unsorted or a sorted T cell fraction (not recorded which). CDR3 in DNA: TGTGCCAGCAGCCCCGTCGGGACAAGGAACACTGAAGCTTTCTTT. Its protein product is CASSPVGTRNTEAFF.